These 15 T cell receptor beta chains were sequenced from one sample in a study of resident and recirculating memory T cells in vitiligo. The table came from immunoSEQ multiplex PCR; TCRdb's copy has only in-frame clones and leaves some out. The table shows fewer than 85,000 clones, with about 90% occurring only once. The sample was blood. These receptors originate from a male donor with vitiligo.

The gene calls are TRBV9 and TRBJ2-2; 14 positions match TRBD2. Germline trimming cut 2 bases from V and 3 bases from J; bases unmatched to any gene: 6. The CDR3 extends over 18 amino acids. Germline V lookup: CDR1 SGDLS, CDR2 YYNGEE. CDR3 loop: CASSVGLAGASDTGELFF. CDR3 DNA sequence: TGTGCCAGCAGCGTGGGACTAGCGGGAGCGTCGGACACCGGGGAGCTGTTTTTT. Combining the CDR3 with reference TRBV9 and TRBJ2-2 gives the whole variable domain DSGVTQTPKHLITATGQRVTLRCSPRSGDLSVYWYQQSLDQGLQFLIQYYNGEERAKGNILERFSAQQFPDLHSELNLSSLELGDSALYFCASSVGLAGASDTGELFFGEGSRLTVL.

This chain connects TRBV6-1 to TRBJ2-3, with TRBD2 identical over 11 bases. V was pared by 3 bases and J by 4 bases, with 12 bases of the junction left unmatched. The CDR3 has 18 residues. The V gene's germline CDR1 is MNHNS and CDR2 SASEGT. CDR3 sequence reads: CASSEDLVAGGPADTQYF. DNA for the CDR3: TGTGCCAGCAGTGAGGATTTGGTAGCGGGAGGGCCCGCAGATACGCAGTATTTT.

The chain employs TRBV19 and TRBJ2-3, with D perhaps TRBD2 (5 bases). Germline CDR1 is LNHDA and CDR2 is SQIVND (reference sequence). The CDR3 spans 14 residues. V was clipped by 3 bases and J by 5 bases, with 12 bases between them. CDR3 sequence (DNA): TGTGCCAGTAGTATCGGGGTGGCCCTAGATACGCAGTATTTT. Its protein is CASSIGVALDTQYF.

CDR3 coding DNA: TGTGCCAGCAGTGAATCTACCCCCGAGGATACGCAGTATTTT. Translating gives CASSESTPEDTQYF. The chain uses TRBV2 and TRBJ2-3; D gene unclear. Germline CDR1 is SNHLY and CDR2 is FYNNEI. This CDR3 is 14 amino acids long. V lost 2 bases to trimming and J lost 6 bases, with 12 bases between them.

The count of this clone is one. The rearrangement links TRBV27 to TRBJ2-3; D unresolved. V was cut by 3 bases and J by 4 bases, with 5 bases left in between. Germline CDR1 is MNHEY and CDR2 is SMNVEV (reference sequence). CDR3 length: 12 amino acids. The DNA for the CDR3 is TGTGCCAGCAGTTTCTCCTCAGATACGCAGTATTTT. Protein sequence: CASSFSSDTQYF.

This chain joins TRBV6-1 and TRBJ1-1; unclear D gene. The CDR3 runs to 16 residues. The V and J ends lost 0 bases and 4 bases respectively, with 15 bases between them. Germline V CDR1 and CDR2: MNHNS, SASEGT. The CDR3 protein is CASSEALPWSSTEAFF. CDR3 coding DNA: TGTGCCAGCAGTGAAGCCCTTCCCTGGAGTAGCACTGAAGCTTTCTTT.

This chain uses TRBV14 with TRBJ2-7, with a possible D match to TRBD2 (5 bases). The germline CDR1 and CDR2 sequences are SGHDN and FVKESK. Between the trimmed V and J ends, which lost 2 bases and 6 bases, there was a span of 14 bases. CDR3 size: 14 residues. The CDR3 DNA follows: TGTGCCAGCAGCCAATCAATTGCGCGGGTCGAGCAGTACTTC. This sequence encodes CASSQSIARVEQYF.

The chain uses TRBV10-3 and TRBJ2-3; TRBD1 matches at 12 bases. Germline lookup yields CDR1 ENHRY and CDR2 SYGVKD. The CDR3 extends over 17 amino acids. V lost 2 bases to trimming and J lost 5 bases; unmatched junction nucleotides: 8. CDR3: CAISEDAGTGGGDTQYF. DNA for the CDR3: TGTGCCATCAGTGAGGATGCCGGGACAGGGGGCGGAGATACGCAGTATTTT.

The chain carries TRBV18 and TRBJ2-7; 10 nucleotides align to TRBD2. The CDR3 is made up of 15 amino acids. V shed 5 bases, J shed 3 bases, and the junction held 7 bases outside the gene matches. Germline V CDR1 and CDR2: KGHSH, LQKENI. The CDR3 is CASSSQREGLYEQYF. CDR3 nucleotide sequence: TGTGCCAGCTCATCCCAGCGGGAGGGCCTCTACGAGCAGTACTTC.

The rearrangement links TRBV5-3 to TRBJ2-4, with D unresolved. TRBV5-3 is an open reading frame, and its role is uncertain. The CDR3 runs 15 residues. Trimming took off 1 base at V and 0 bases at J, with 8 bases between the two ends. CDR3 nucleotides: TGTGCCAGAAGCTTGTCTAATCTAGCCAAAAACATTCAGTACTTC. Translation gives CARSLSNLAKNIQYF.

The gene calls are TRBV21-1 and TRBJ2-7; the listed D gene, TRBD2, was not tested against the DNA. TRBV21-1 is deemed a pseudogene. The CDR3 totals 17 residues. The CDR3, as DNA: TGTGCCAGCAGCTACCTCTCCCGACTAGCGGGCCACTACGAGCAGTACTTC. This encodes CASSYLSRLAGHYEQYF.

This chain links TRBV5-4 with TRBJ1-5; D possibly corresponds to TRBD1 (6 bases). This CDR3 contains 13 residues. Looked up from germline, CDR1 is SGHNT and CDR2 is YYREEE (reference sequence). Trimming took 2 bases from V and 7 from J, leaving 10 bases between them. In DNA form, the CDR3 reads TGTGCCAGCAGCTTTGCAGGGGAACAGCCCCAGCATTTT. Translated: CASSFAGEQPQHF.

The J gene is TRBJ2-7, the V gene TRBV30; TRBD2 matches 8 bases. This CDR3 spans 14 amino acids. Looked up from germline, CDR1 is GTSNPN and CDR2 is SVGIG (reference sequence). Germline trimming cut 3 bases from V and 2 bases from J; bases unmatched to any gene: 6. The CDR3 region has the DNA TGTGCCTGGAGCGAAGGAGCGGGGGCCTACGAGCAGTACTTC. Amino acid sequence: CAWSEGAGAYEQYF. The full variable domain, in which reference TRBV30 and TRBJ2-7 provide the parts outside the CDR3, is SQTIHQWPATLVQPVGSPLSLECTVEGTSNPNLYWYRQAAGRGLQLLFYSVGIGQISSEVPQNLSASRPQDRQFILSSKKLLLSDSGFYLCAWSEGAGAYEQYFGPGTRLTVT.

The genes are TRBV4-2 and TRBJ2-7; 8 bases line up with TRBD2. Germline V gene lookup returns CDR1 LGHNA and CDR2 YNFKEQ. The length of the CDR3 is 17 residues. Trimming cost V 1 base and J 4 bases; bases outside gene matches: 12. CDR3 bases: TGTGCCAGCAGCCAAGGCGGAGGCAGCGGGAGTAGTTACGAGCAGTACTTC. It translates to CASSQGGGSGSSYEQYF.

This clone was detected only once. The rearrangement joins TRBV15 to TRBJ2-2; 8 bases match TRBD2. The V and J ends lost 5 bases and 0 bases, in that order; junction bases with no gene match: 2. The V gene's germline CDR1 is LNHNV and CDR2 YYDKDF (reference sequence). This CDR3 spans 15 amino acids. The CDR3 sequence: CATSAGGANTGELFF. CDR3 bases: TGTGCCACCAGCGCCGGGGGGGCGAACACCGGGGAGCTGTTTTTT.